This TCR beta chain was observed in a study of blood T cell repertoires in COVID-19. Across the study: Samples taken during acute and convalescent COVID-19 were collected in the United States, Italy and Spain. The analysed material was cDNA or gDNA that came from T cells, B-cell-depleted T cells, or PBMCs.

Clones were read by immunoSEQ multiplex PCR, and TCRdb kept only the in-frame ones, dropping some. Among 400,000 to 450,000 clones listed, about 90% were seen once. The study counted Cohort 3 donors as recovered given two negative PCRs, clearance, or symptom resolution. The sequence was collected from a man between 18 and 29 years old who had recovered from COVID-19. The specimen was PBMCs or T cells enriched from blood (not recorded which).

The CDR3 region is CASSPGQPSEKLFF. In DNA form, the CDR3 reads TGTGCCAGCAGCCCGGGACAGCCGAGCGAAAAACTGTTTTTT. This rearrangement joins TRBV3-1 (or the pseudogene TRBV3-2) to TRBJ1-4, with 7 nucleotides matching TRBD1. Per the germline V gene, CDR1 is LGHDT and CDR2 is YNNKEL (reference sequence). The V and J ends lost 4 bases and 8 bases, in that order; junction bases with no gene match: 7. The CDR3 extends over 14 amino acids.